The following is a T cell receptor (beta chain) sequence with its context. The CDR3 sequence is 14 residues long. CDR1 and CDR2 from the germline V gene are SGDLS and YYNGEE. V shed 0 bases and J 9 bases; nucleotides not matched to a gene: 0. Sequencing was performed with immunoSEQ multiplex PCR; in TCRdb, only in-frame clones are kept and a portion is missing. The table has around 400,000 clones, more than 70% seen once. The Seattle patients joined while their infection was active and were tracked longitudinally afterward. The data were taken from a study of blood T cell repertoires in COVID-19. In the study overall: Acute and convalescent COVID-19 samples came from the United States, Italy and Spain. T cells, B-cell-depleted T cells, or PBMCs supplied cDNA or gDNA.

The receptor's source is a woman aged 60-70 years with COVID-19, enrolled during active disease. Source material: peripheral blood. The chain employs TRBV9 and TRBJ1-6, with TRBD1 matching over 10 bases. The CDR3 loop reads CASSVGTGGSPLHF. CDR3 DNA: TGTGCCAGCAGCGTAGGGACAGGGGGTTCACCCCTCCACTTT.